This TCR beta chain was captured by sequencing in a study of read filtering for tumor transcriptome and immune sequencing. Whole-study context: The cohort had about 16 men and over twelve women aged about 40 to 90, mean about 68 years. DNase treatment preceded whole-transcriptome library preparation. The study's findings and limits: Sorted CD138-negative bone marrow cells were not purified T cells.

This clonotype was counted between two and nine times. Its antigen remains unknown. From roughly 400 ng of RNA, a library with molecular barcoded alpha/delta and beta/gamma adaptors was made. One entry per CDR3 protein, called by TCRdb with MiXCR from the reads. The sample holds tens of thousands of distinct CDR3 sequences; 20% are singletons and the top ten take under 40%. V was cut by 3 bases and J by 9 bases, with 17 bases left in between. The CDR3 sequence is 14 residues long. Germline V gene sequence: CDR1 SEHNR, CDR2 FQNEAQ (reference sequence). Sequenced material: a population of CD138-negative cells sorted from bone marrow. The genes are TRBV7-9 and TRBJ2-5; no reliable D call. This clonotype originated in a donor at least 40 years old with multiple myeloma. Here the CDR3 DNA reads TGTGCCAGCAGCTTTTCCAGGCGTCAAGGCGCCCAGTACTTC. Protein sequence: CASSFSRRQGAQYF.